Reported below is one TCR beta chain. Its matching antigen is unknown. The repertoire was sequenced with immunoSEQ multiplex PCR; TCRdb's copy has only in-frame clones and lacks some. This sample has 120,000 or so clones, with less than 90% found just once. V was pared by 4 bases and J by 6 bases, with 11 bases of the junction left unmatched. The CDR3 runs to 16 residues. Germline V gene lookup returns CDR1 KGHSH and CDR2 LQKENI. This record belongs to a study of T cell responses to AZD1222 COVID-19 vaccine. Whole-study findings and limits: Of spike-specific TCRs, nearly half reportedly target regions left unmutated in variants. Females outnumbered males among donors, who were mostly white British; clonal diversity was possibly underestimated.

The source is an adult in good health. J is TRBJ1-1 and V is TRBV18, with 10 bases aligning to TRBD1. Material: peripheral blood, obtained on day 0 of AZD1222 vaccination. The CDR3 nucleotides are TGTGCCAGCTCACAACCGGGACAGGGGATTAGGGCTGAAGCTTTCTTT. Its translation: CASSQPGQGIRAEAFF.